The TCR beta chain under discussion was sequenced for a study of T cells expressing NK-cell markers. Study details: The TCR beta repertoires originated in sorted CD3+CD56+NKG2C+, CD3+CD56+NKG2C- and CD3+CD56-NKG2C+ T cells. Whole-study results and caveats: Expanded NKG2C+ T cell clones were not confirmed as HCMV-specific. These clonotypes also led the CD3+CD56-NKG2C+ fraction in a handful of donors.

About this clonotype: The antigen remains undetermined.

Researchers built TCR beta cDNA using 5'RACE template switching with UMIs. TCRdb reprocessed the 5' RACE reads and stores each CDR3 protein as one record, lacking DNA. The sample table sets out about half a million distinct CDR3 sequences. The CDR3 loop spans 18 amino acids. Per germline, CDR1 PRHDT and CDR2 FYEKMQ (reference sequence). The chain links TRBV13 to TRBJ1-1; there is no DNA to check the TCRdb D call of TRBD1. The receptor was isolated from a woman aged 45-65 years in good health. The sample taken for sequencing was blood T cells: a sorted CD56 or NKG2C T cell subset, CD4+ or CD8+ T cells, or bulk PBMC T cells (not recorded which). The CDR3 sequence is CASSLGREGGTMNTEAFF.